This entry describes one T cell receptor beta chain. Some clones are missing from TCRdb's copy, which holds only in-frame ones; the method was immunoSEQ multiplex PCR. The data hold some 180,000 clones, with around four fifths observed a single time. CDR3 length: 18 residues. The record originates from a study of blood T cell repertoires in COVID-19. The receptor comes from a woman between 40 and 55 years old with COVID-19, enrolled during active disease. Sequencing used peripheral blood. The rearrangement links TRBV21-1 to TRBJ2-7; the listed D gene, TRBD2, was not tested against the DNA. TRBV21-1 is recorded as a pseudogene. CDR3 residues: CASFWSMTGRNSSYEQYF. For the CDR3, the DNA is TGTGCCAGCTTCTGGAGCATGACCGGGAGAAACAGCTCCTACGAGCAGTACTTC.